A few counts support the clone carrying this T cell receptor beta chain. Its specificity is unknown. Next came a second PCR, run for about 7 to 12 cycles, which used a sample-barcoded 5' primer along with a J-beta primer mix. One entry per CDR3 protein, called by TCRdb with MiXCR from the 5' RACE reads. The data contain about 780,000 distinct CDR3 sequences, about 47% of them seen just once; the ten biggest clones take up approximately 18%. All donors came from Russia, were Caucasian and healthy, and spanned ages roughly 6 to 100. Whenever a sample was processed, at least 6 million PBMCs were isolated. This CDR3 contains 16 residues. The germline V gene encodes CDR1 SEHNR and CDR2 FQNEAQ (reference sequence). The V end lost 5 bases, the J end lost 4 bases, and 20 bases lay between the germline ends. This specimen belongs to a study of blood T cells in healthy people across ages. Study-wide results and limits: Long-lived donors carried more naive CD4+ cells and greater diversity than aged donors.

The TCR was taken from an older man in good health. The specimen sequenced was blood. This sequence joins TRBV7-9 and TRBJ1-2; D is perhaps TRBD1 (5 bases). The CDR3 nucleotides read TGTGCCAGCAGCCCAGCGGGAGGAACCGGGGGCTATGGCTACACCTTC. This encodes CASSPAGGTGGYGYTF.